The 26 T cell receptor beta chains below come from one sample, sequenced in a study of T cells in tumors after PD-1 blockade (dated by TCRdb to between 2018 and 2021). Receptors were amplified or captured by the immunoSEQ multiplex PCR assay. TCRdb took over this immuneACCESS table, retaining in-frame rearrangements with V and J assigned. Such tables are incomplete; in checked studies, under half of the missing clones stem from an unresolved V gene, and the remainder is unexplained. This sample is represented by 10,000 to 15,000 clones; approximately 64% of them were singletons. Around a quarter of the sample is in the top ten clones. This sample's time point label indicates: before anti-PD-1 therapy. Sequenced material: tumor tissue, taken before anti-PD-1 treatment. The receptors come from a human donor with cutaneous squamous cell carcinoma.

V gene TRBV19 combines with J gene TRBJ1-2; D may be TRBD1 (5 bases). V was trimmed by 10 bases and J by 4 bases, leaving 16 bases between them. The CDR3 extends over 13 amino acids. The germline V gene encodes CDR1 LNHDA and CDR2 SQIVND (reference sequence). CDR3 sequence: CATNGGVFYGYTF. The CDR3 DNA sequence: TGTGCCACCAACGGGGGGGTTTTCTATGGCTACACCTTC.

V usage is TRBV14 and J usage is TRBJ2-4; 7 nucleotides match TRBD1. Germline lookup yields CDR1 SGHDN and CDR2 FVKESK. The junction had 1 base not matched to a gene; V was cut back by 2 bases and J by 0 bases. CDR3 length equals 15 residues. The CDR3 DNA reads as TGTGCCAGCAGCCAACGGGACAGAGCCAAAAACATTCAGTACTTC. Translation gives CASSQRDRAKNIQYF.

Remarks on this clone: One junction end does not reproduce the germline sequence, and a read error may be involved. This rearrangement joins TRBV6-2 or TRBV6-3 to TRBJ2-1; 9 nucleotides align to TRBD2. This CDR3 contains 13 residues. Germline CDR1 and CDR2: MNHEY and SVGEGT. As DNA, the CDR3 is TGTGCCAGCAGCTCCGTCGGGACTAGCAATCGAGTCTTC. Translated, it gives CASSSVGTSNRVF.

This sequence joins TRBV1 and TRBJ2-7; the table's TRBD2 call for D was not verified on the DNA. TRBV1 constitutes a pseudogene. The CDR3 spans 12 residues. This CDR3 reads CTSSQTKREQYF. In nucleotides, the CDR3 is TGCACCAGCAGCCAAACAAAGAGGGAGCAGTACTTC.

The chain employs TRBV9 and TRBJ2-5; TRBD1 aligns across 12 bases. Germline V CDR1 and CDR2: SGDLS, YYNGEE. Trimming took 4 bases from V and 2 from J; bases not matched to a gene: 6. The CDR3 totals 16 residues. CDR3 bases: TGTGCCAGCAGCTCCGGGACAGGGGGCGGACAAGAGACCCAGTACTTC. As protein: CASSSGTGGGQETQYF.

The V and J genes are TRBV6-4 and TRBJ2-1, with 7 bases identical to TRBD2. Per the germline V gene, CDR1 is MRHNA and CDR2 is SNTAGT. CDR3 length: 14 residues. Trimming took 5 bases from V and 9 from J; bases not matched to a gene: 10. CDR3 sequence: CASSRASGGGEQFF. Written as DNA, the CDR3 is TGTGCCAGCAGTAGGGCTAGCGGTGGGGGTGAGCAGTTCTTC.

In its sample, this clone ranks as medium-sized. This chain uses TRBV6-2 or TRBV6-3 with TRBJ2-2, with 7 bases identical to TRBD1. V dropped 5 bases and J dropped 7; count of bases not matched to a gene: 4. There are 13 residues in the CDR3. Germline V gene lookup returns CDR1 MNHEY and CDR2 SVGEGT. The CDR3 DNA is TGTGCCAGCAGTGACAGGGATTTCGGGGAGCTGTTTTTT. It yields the protein CASSDRDFGELFF.

The table lists this clone with a few counts. The genes are TRBV5-1 and TRBJ2-7, with 11 bases matching TRBD2. J gave up 5 bases and V 4 bases, and 8 bases lay outside the gene matches. Germline V gives CDR1 SGHRS, CDR2 YFSETQ. This CDR3 is built from 15 residues. The CDR3 DNA sequence: TGCGCCAGCAGCGCCCGACTAGCGGGACAGGACGAGCAGTACTTC. This translates into CASSARLAGQDEQYF.

This clone occurred once. The chain is built from TRBV10-3 and TRBJ2-7; D is perhaps TRBD2 (6 bases). V was clipped by 2 bases and J by 4 bases, with 12 bases between them. CDR3 length: 14 residues. CDR1 is ENHRY and CDR2 is SYGVKD in the germline V gene. CDR3 region: CAISEGGAKYEQYF. CDR3 bases: TGTGCCATCAGTGAGGGAGGGGCCAAGTACGAGCAGTACTTC.

V is TRBV5-1 and J is TRBJ1-1; the D gene is possibly TRBD1 (6 bases). CDR1 is SGHRS, CDR2 YFSETQ, per germline. CDR3 size: 16 residues. Trimming left V 0 bases short and J 5 bases short, with 17 bases between. CDR3 nucleotide sequence: TGCGCCAGCAGCTTGGACTCGGGGGGGGCGAGGACTGAAGCTTTCTTT. It translates to CASSLDSGGARTEAFF.

Relative to its sample, this clone is medium-sized. The chain combines TRBV21-1 with TRBJ1-1; the table's D call, TRBD1, has no DNA check behind it. TRBV21-1 is a known pseudogene. The CDR3 extends over 11 amino acids. CDR3 residues: CASPPREEAFF. The CDR3 region has the DNA TGTGCCAGCCCGCCCAGGGAAGAAGCTTTCTTT.

J is TRBJ1-2 and V is TRBV19; D not certain. This CDR3 is 15 amino acids long. Deletions cut 1 base from V and 2 bases from J, with 11 bases between. Germline CDR1 LNHDA, CDR2 SQIVND (reference sequence). The CDR3 coding sequence is TGTGCCAGTAGTATAGGAGGGCGAAACAACTATGGCTACACCTTC. It yields the protein CASSIGGRNNYGYTF.

The table lists this clone with a few counts. This sequence joins TRBV9 and TRBJ2-4, with 8 positions matching TRBD1. Trimming at V came to 2 bases and at J to 3 bases, leaving 4 bases not matched to a gene. Germline CDR1 SGDLS, CDR2 YYNGEE. CDR3 length: 15 amino acids. The CDR3 region is CASSVGQGGKNIQYF. The CDR3 DNA reads TGTGCCAGCAGCGTTGGACAGGGAGGCAAAAACATTCAGTACTTC.

This chain uses TRBV5-4 with TRBJ1-6; 8 nucleotides align to TRBD1. Germline trimming cut 4 bases from V and 7 bases from J; bases unmatched to any gene: 4. The CDR3 sequence is 14 residues long. CDR1 is SGHNT and CDR2 is YYREEE in the germline V gene (reference sequence). CDR3 protein: CASSQTGENSPLHF. Here the CDR3 DNA reads TGTGCCAGCAGCCAGACAGGGGAGAATTCACCCCTCCACTTT.

This sequence joins TRBV28 and TRBJ2-1; D may correspond to TRBD1 or TRBD2 (6 bases each). The CDR3 spans 14 residues. Germline assignment: CDR1 MDHEN and CDR2 SYDVKM. Trimming took 3 bases from V and 3 from J, leaving 9 bases between them. CDR3 coding DNA: TGTGCCAGCAGTTTGGGGGGCCTCTACAATGAGCAGTTCTTC. This gives the protein CASSLGGLYNEQFF. The whole variable domain, filled in from reference TRBV28 and TRBJ2-1, reads DVKVTQSSRYLVKRTGEKVFLECVQDMDHENMFWYRQDPGLGLRLIYFSYDVKMKEKGDIPEGYSVSREKKERFSLILESASTNQTSMYLCASSLGGLYNEQFFGPGTRLTVL.

The chain carries TRBV6-5 and TRBJ2-3; 14 bases are shared with TRBD2. This CDR3 contains 15 residues. The V gene end was trimmed by 7 bases and the J gene end by 5 bases; junction bases not matched to a gene: 5. Germline CDR1 and CDR2: MNHEY and SVGAGI. CDR3: CASTGLAGGQDTQYF. As DNA, the CDR3 is TGTGCCAGCACCGGACTAGCGGGGGGTCAAGATACGCAGTATTTT.

The V gene is TRBV4-2, the J gene TRBJ2-2, with 10 nucleotides matching TRBD2. V trimming: 0 bases; J trimming: 7 bases; junction bases outside the gene matches: 5. Germline V lookup: CDR1 LGHNA, CDR2 YNFKEQ. The CDR3 sequence is 16 residues long. CDR3 protein: CASSQESSGRSGELFF. The CDR3 DNA sequence: TGTGCCAGCAGCCAAGAATCTAGCGGGAGAAGCGGGGAGCTGTTTTTT.

CDR3 coding DNA: TGTGCCAGCAGCCCCTTCCCTGAGCAGAGCAATGGCTACACCTTC. Translated: CASSPFPEQSNGYTF. The gene calls are TRBV27 and TRBJ1-2; D is unresolved. The length of the CDR3 is 15 residues. The germline V and J ends were trimmed by 6 bases and 6 bases, with 20 bases remaining between them. Germline CDR1 MNHEY, CDR2 SMNVEV (reference sequence).

The chain recombines TRBV3-1 (or the pseudogene TRBV3-2) with TRBJ2-1; D not resolved. This CDR3 is 14 amino acids long. CDR1 and CDR2 (germline): LGHDT, YNNKEL (reference sequence). The ends were cut back, 4 bases at V and 0 bases at J, with 7 bases in the middle. CDR3 coding DNA: TGTGCCAGCAGCCCCGAATCCTCCTACAATGAGCAGTTCTTC. Its protein is CASSPESSYNEQFF.

The J gene is TRBJ2-5, the V gene TRBV7-8, with D maybe TRBD1 (5 bases). Deletions cut 5 bases from V and 8 bases from J, with 15 bases between. This CDR3 spans 13 amino acids. Germline V lookup: CDR1 SGHVS, CDR2 FQNEAQ. CDR3 protein: CASSVSQGETQYF. DNA for the CDR3: TGTGCCAGCAGCGTTTCTCAGGGTGAAACCCAGTACTTC. The full variable domain, with the rest looked up from reference TRBV7-8 and TRBJ2-5, is GAGVSQSPRYKVAKRGQDVALRCDPISGHVSLFWYQQALGQGPEFLTYFQNEAQLDKSGLPSDRFFAERPEGSVSTLKIQRTQQEDSAVYLCASSVSQGETQYFGPGTRLLVL.

The chain joins TRBV5-5 to TRBJ2-2; no reliable D call. Germline V gene sequence: CDR1 SGHKS, CDR2 YYEKEE (reference sequence). V lost 1 base, J lost 4 bases, and 17 bases lay in between. The length of the CDR3 is 17 residues. For the CDR3, the DNA is TGTGCCAGCAGCTTGTCAACACGGGCCCCAGCCACCGGGGAGCTGTTTTTT. Its translation is CASSLSTRAPATGELFF.

The J gene is TRBJ2-5, the V gene TRBV5-4; D is possibly TRBD1 (5 bases). Germline assignment: CDR1 SGHNT and CDR2 YYREEE (reference sequence). The V end lost 2 bases, the J end lost 1 base, and 21 bases lay between the germline ends. This CDR3 has 18 amino acids. The chain's CDR3 is CASSLTGAASPRQETQYF. The DNA for the CDR3 is TGTGCCAGCAGCTTAACAGGAGCTGCTTCCCCACGCCAAGAGACCCAGTACTTC.

The chain combines TRBV28 with TRBJ1-1, with 7 nucleotides matching TRBD1. Germline V gene lookup returns CDR1 MDHEN and CDR2 SYDVKM. V gave up 4 bases and J gave up 1 base; unmatched junction bases: 6. There are 15 residues in the CDR3. CDR3 nucleotide sequence: TGTGCCAGCAGTTGGACCCACAGGGGGAACACTGAAGCTTTCTTT. Translation: CASSWTHRGNTEAFF.

V is TRBV4-1 and J is TRBJ2-7; D tentatively reads TRBD1 or TRBD2 (5 bases each). Germline CDR1 reads MGHRA; CDR2 reads YSYEKL. The CDR3 covers 15 residues. V lost 2 bases and J 2 bases, leaving 13 bases between the germline ends. The CDR3 loop is CASSQTPGPAYEQYF. The DNA for the CDR3 is TGCGCCAGCAGCCAAACCCCGGGACCGGCCTACGAGCAGTACTTC.

The chain links TRBV5-1 to TRBJ2-5; 8 nucleotides agree with TRBD1. This CDR3 is built from 14 residues. The V and J ends lost 3 bases and 3 bases, in that order; junction bases with no gene match: 4. The germline gives CDR1 SGHRS, CDR2 YFSETQ. The CDR3 reads CASSSGQGEETQYF. In DNA form, the CDR3 reads TGCGCCAGCAGCTCCGGACAGGGTGAAGAGACCCAGTACTTC.

The V call is TRBV6-5, the J call TRBJ1-6, with D possibly TRBD1 on 5 matching bases. The V gene lost 0 bases and the J gene lost 8 bases, with 11 bases spanning the gap. CDR1 and CDR2 from the germline V gene are MNHEY and SVGAGI. The CDR3 contains 15 residues. This CDR3 is CASSYSGGGDSPLHF. The CDR3 DNA reads TGTGCCAGCAGTTACTCGGGGGGTGGCGATTCACCCCTCCACTTT.